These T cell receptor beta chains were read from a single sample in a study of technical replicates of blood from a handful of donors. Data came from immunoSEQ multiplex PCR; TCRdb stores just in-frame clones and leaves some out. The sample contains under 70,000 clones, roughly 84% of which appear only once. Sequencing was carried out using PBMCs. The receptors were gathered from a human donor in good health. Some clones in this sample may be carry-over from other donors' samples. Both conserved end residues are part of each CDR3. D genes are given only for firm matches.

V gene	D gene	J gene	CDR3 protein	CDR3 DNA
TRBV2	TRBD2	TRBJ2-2	CASSEGTSVFGTGELFF	TGTGCCAGCAGTGAAGGGACTAGCGTTTTCGGCACCGGGGAGCTGTTTTTT
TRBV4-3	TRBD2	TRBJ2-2	CASSLGLAGATGELFF	TGCGCCAGCAGCCTCGGACTAGCGGGAGCCACCGGGGAGCTGTTTTTT
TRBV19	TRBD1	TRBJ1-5	CASSTPRQGIGFQPQHF	TGTGCCAGTAGTACCCCCCGACAGGGGATAGGGTTTCAGCCCCAGCATTTT
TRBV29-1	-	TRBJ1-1	CSVDGRNTEAFF	TGCAGCGTTGATGGCAGGAACACTGAAGCTTTCTTT
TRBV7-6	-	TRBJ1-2	CASSPQENYGYTF	TGTGCCAGCAGCCCACAGGAGAACTATGGCTACACCTTC
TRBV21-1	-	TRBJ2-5	CASKRGGGNETQYF	TGTGCCAGCAAGAGGGGGGGCGGCAATGAGACCCAGTACTTC
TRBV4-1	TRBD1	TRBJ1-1	CASSQDQGGSELNTEAFF	TGCGCCAGCAGCCAAGATCAGGGGGGATCGGAATTGAACACTGAAGCTTTCTTT
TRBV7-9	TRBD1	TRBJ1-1	CASSLGRGRGPRGAFF	TGTGCCAGCAGCTTAGGCCGGGGCAGGGGGCCCAGAGGAGCTTTCTTT
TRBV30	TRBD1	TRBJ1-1	CAWGRGRGTEAFF	TGTGCCTGGGGCAGGGGGCGAGGGACTGAAGCTTTCTTT
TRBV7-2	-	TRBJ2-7	CASSLLGGPPGEQYF	TGTGCCAGCAGCTTACTGGGCGGGCCCCCGGGCGAGCAGTACTTC
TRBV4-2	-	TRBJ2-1	CASSQEASNTYNEQFF	TGTGCCAGCAGCCAAGAGGCCTCGAACACCTACAATGAGCAGTTCTTC
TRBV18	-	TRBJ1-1	CASSQNRDTEAFF	TGTGCCAGCTCTCAAAACAGGGACACTGAAGCTTTCTTT
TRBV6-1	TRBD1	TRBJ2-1	CASSTGTVHNEQFF	TGTGCCAGCAGCACCGGGACAGTGCATAATGAGCAGTTCTTC
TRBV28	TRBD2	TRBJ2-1	CASSLWTSGTSYNEQFF	TGTGCCAGCAGTTTGTGGACTAGCGGGACATCCTACAATGAGCAGTTCTTC
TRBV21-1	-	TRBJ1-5	CASSRGQTSNQPQHF	TGTGCCAGCAGCAGAGGACAGACTAGCAATCAGCCCCAGCATTTT
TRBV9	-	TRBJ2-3	CASSVSASTDTQYF	TGTGCCAGCAGCGTATCAGCGAGCACAGATACGCAGTATTTT
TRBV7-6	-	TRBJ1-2	CASSPYREGGYTF	TGTGCCAGCAGCCCTTACAGGGAGGGGGGCTACACCTTC
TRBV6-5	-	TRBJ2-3	CASTTGGESTDTQYF	TGTGCCAGCACCACAGGGGGGGAAAGCACAGATACGCAGTATTTT